A selection of T cell receptor beta chains follows, all from one sample in a study of T-cell memory formation after mild COVID-19. TCRdb re-analysed the 5' RACE reads in MiXCR, keeping a single row per CDR3 protein. Here the sample spans a few hundred thousand distinct CDR3 sequences, under 25% being singletons. Sequencing was performed on PBMCs or a T cell subset sorted from them (not recorded which). All receptors derive from a man aged 18-30 years who had mild COVID-19 (a few samples of this study predate the infection). Cell type and time point are not known. CDR3s include the opening cysteine and the closing phenylalanine or tryptophan. The D gene is left open where the match is weak. The size entry is marked missing in some rows and otherwise reads once, few, many or a size class.

v_call: TRBV11-2
clone_size: .
j_call: TRBJ2-1
d_call: .
cdr3_nt: TGTGCCAGCAGTAACTACGACGAGGGCGCTTTTTACAATGAGCAGTTCTTC
cdr3_aa: CASSNYDEGAFYNEQFF

v_call: TRBV6-2/TRBV6-3
clone_size: few
j_call: TRBJ2-7
d_call: .
cdr3_nt: TGTGCCAGCAAGGAGGGGTACGAGCAGTACTTC
cdr3_aa: CASKEGYEQYF

v_call: TRBV6-2/TRBV6-3
clone_size: few
j_call: TRBJ1-2
d_call: .
cdr3_nt: TGTGCCAGCAGACCGAGCTGGGCGGACGTTAACTATGGCTACACCTTC
cdr3_aa: CASRPSWADVNYGYTF

v_call: TRBV4-1
clone_size: many
j_call: TRBJ1-1
d_call: TRBD1
cdr3_nt: TGCGCCAGCAGCCAGCTATTCCAGAATTTCCGGGACAGCCTTCTGAACACTGAAGCTTTCTTT
cdr3_aa: CASSQLFQNFRDSLLNTEAFF

v_call: TRBV7-9
clone_size: few
j_call: TRBJ2-1
d_call: TRBD2
cdr3_nt: TGTGCCAGCAGCCCCACGGGACTAGCCCCTTATGAGCAGTTCTTC
cdr3_aa: CASSPTGLAPYEQFF

v_call: TRBV6-6
clone_size: few
j_call: TRBJ2-6
d_call: TRBD1
cdr3_nt: TGTGCCAGCAGTTACTCGAGACAGGGGGCCTTCTCTGGGGCCAACGTCCTGACTTTC
cdr3_aa: CASSYSRQGAFSGANVLTF

v_call: TRBV7-9
clone_size: .
j_call: TRBJ1-1
d_call: .
cdr3_nt: TGTGCCAGCAGCTGGTGGGCCACTGAAGCTTTCTTT
cdr3_aa: CASSWWATEAFF

v_call: TRBV4-3
clone_size: few
j_call: TRBJ2-5
d_call: .
cdr3_nt: TGCGCCAGCAGCCAAGACCCCGGACTTCCGGGCGTAGAGACCCAGTACTTC
cdr3_aa: CASSQDPGLPGVETQYF

v_call: TRBV19
clone_size: .
j_call: TRBJ2-1
d_call: TRBD2
cdr3_nt: TGTGCCAGTAGTAGCAAACTAGCGGGGGGCTCCTACAATGAGCAGTTCTTC
cdr3_aa: CASSSKLAGGSYNEQFF

v_call: TRBV7-2
clone_size: few
j_call: TRBJ2-1
d_call: .
cdr3_nt: TGTGCCACTACAAGCCCTAACTCCTACAATGAGCAGTTCTTC
cdr3_aa: CATTSPNSYNEQFF

v_call: TRBV7-9
clone_size: .
j_call: TRBJ2-7
d_call: .
cdr3_nt: TGTGCCAGCAGCTTAGGGGCGGGACGGGGAATCAAGGACGAGCAGTACTTC
cdr3_aa: CASSLGAGRGIKDEQYF

v_call: TRBV10-3
clone_size: few
j_call: TRBJ1-1
d_call: .
cdr3_nt: TGTGCCATCAGTGTTCAGGAGAACACTGAAGCTTTCTTT
cdr3_aa: CAISVQENTEAFF

v_call: TRBV10-3
clone_size: .
j_call: TRBJ1-2
d_call: .
cdr3_nt: TGTGCCATCAGTGAGTTAACAGAAAGTGGCTACACCTTC
cdr3_aa: CAISELTESGYTF

v_call: TRBV11-2
clone_size: .
j_call: TRBJ2-3
d_call: .
cdr3_nt: TGTGCCAGCAGCTTTGCAGGGCCGTCGGATACGCAGTATTTT
cdr3_aa: CASSFAGPSDTQYF

v_call: TRBV28
clone_size: few
j_call: TRBJ2-5
d_call: .
cdr3_nt: TGTGCCAGCAGTGGGGGGGCCCAAGAGACCCAGTACTTC
cdr3_aa: CASSGGAQETQYF

v_call: TRBV6-5
clone_size: few
j_call: TRBJ2-1
d_call: .
cdr3_nt: TGTGCCAGCAGTTACTCGGGGGACCGATCGTGGGGGCAGTTCTTC
cdr3_aa: CASSYSGDRSWGQFF

v_call: TRBV5-1
clone_size: .
j_call: TRBJ1-1
d_call: TRBD1
cdr3_nt: TGCGCCAGCAGCTCCGCAGGGGGTCACACTGAAGCTTTCTTT
cdr3_aa: CASSSAGGHTEAFF

v_call: TRBV18
clone_size: few
j_call: TRBJ1-1
d_call: .
cdr3_nt: TGTGCCAGCTCACAGGGGGTGGTCACTGAAGCTTTCTTT
cdr3_aa: CASSQGVVTEAFF

v_call: TRBV5-8
clone_size: .
j_call: TRBJ2-5
d_call: .
cdr3_nt: TGTGCCAGCCCCCGTGTGGGGGCCCAGTACTTC
cdr3_aa: CASPRVGAQYF

v_call: TRBV9
clone_size: few
j_call: TRBJ2-3
d_call: .
cdr3_nt: TGTGCCAGCAGCGTATCGAGGGATACGCAGTATTTT
cdr3_aa: CASSVSRDTQYF

v_call: TRBV7-8
clone_size: few
j_call: TRBJ2-1
d_call: .
cdr3_nt: TGTGCCAGCAGGCGGGCGAACTACAATGAGCAGTTCTTC
cdr3_aa: CASRRANYNEQFF

v_call: TRBV20-1
clone_size: .
j_call: TRBJ1-5
d_call: .
cdr3_nt: TGCAGTGCCTCGGGGTATCAGCCCCAGCATTTT
cdr3_aa: CSASGYQPQHF

v_call: TRBV3-1
clone_size: few
j_call: TRBJ2-2
d_call: .
cdr3_nt: TGTGCCAGCAGCCAATTCGGGGAGCTGTTTTTT
cdr3_aa: CASSQFGELFF

v_call: TRBV4-3
clone_size: .
j_call: TRBJ1-6
d_call: .
cdr3_nt: TGCGCCAGCAGCCAAGATAGGGCAGGGCCACCCCTCCACTTT
cdr3_aa: CASSQDRAGPPLHF

v_call: TRBV6-2/TRBV6-3
clone_size: .
j_call: TRBJ2-5
d_call: .
cdr3_nt: TGTGCCAGCAGTCCCGGGTCTCGAAAGACCCAGTACTTC
cdr3_aa: CASSPGSRKTQYF

v_call: TRBV10-3
clone_size: .
j_call: TRBJ1-2
d_call: TRBD1
cdr3_nt: TGTGCCATCAGGGCCGGGACAGGCTATGGCTACACCTTC
cdr3_aa: CAIRAGTGYGYTF

v_call: TRBV5-1
clone_size: .
j_call: TRBJ1-1
d_call: TRBD1
cdr3_nt: TGCGCCAGCAGCGTTAATCAGGGGGCGTACACTGAAGCTTTCTTT
cdr3_aa: CASSVNQGAYTEAFF

v_call: TRBV7-3
clone_size: .
j_call: TRBJ1-1
d_call: .
cdr3_nt: TGTGCCAGCAGCTTAATCGTGAACACTGAAGCTTTCTTT
cdr3_aa: CASSLIVNTEAFF

v_call: TRBV9
clone_size: .
j_call: TRBJ1-5
d_call: TRBD1
cdr3_nt: TGTGCCAGCGCCCGGACAGGGCTGGATCAGCCCCAGCATTTT
cdr3_aa: CASARTGLDQPQHF

v_call: TRBV5-6
clone_size: once
j_call: TRBJ1-1
d_call: TRBD1
cdr3_nt: TGTGCCAGCAGCTATGGACAGGGAATTGCTTTCTTT
cdr3_aa: CASSYGQGIAFF

v_call: TRBV7-2
clone_size: .
j_call: TRBJ1-6
d_call: .
cdr3_nt: TGTGCCAGCAGCTCCGGGAGACCCCTCCACTTT
cdr3_aa: CASSSGRPLHF

v_call: TRBV19
clone_size: .
j_call: TRBJ1-2
d_call: .
cdr3_nt: TGTGCCAGTAGTATAGACCGAATGTATGGCTACACCTTC
cdr3_aa: CASSIDRMYGYTF

v_call: TRBV11-2
clone_size: .
j_call: TRBJ2-7
d_call: .
cdr3_nt: TGTGCCAGCAGCTCCGACGTAGGGAACGAGCAGTACTTC
cdr3_aa: CASSSDVGNEQYF

v_call: TRBV11-2
clone_size: .
j_call: TRBJ2-3
d_call: .
cdr3_nt: TGTGCCAGCAGCCCCCGCCGGGGGAACGTCGCAGATACGCAGTATTTT
cdr3_aa: CASSPRRGNVADTQYF

v_call: TRBV4-1
clone_size: .
j_call: TRBJ2-1
d_call: TRBD2
cdr3_nt: TGCGCCAGCAGCCAGGCTAGCGGGTCCTACAATGAGCAGTTCTTC
cdr3_aa: CASSQASGSYNEQFF

v_call: TRBV28
clone_size: few
j_call: TRBJ2-1
d_call: TRBD2
cdr3_nt: TGTGCCAGCAGTTCCCTAGCGGGGGGGCCCGGGAATGAGCAGTTCTTC
cdr3_aa: CASSSLAGGPGNEQFF